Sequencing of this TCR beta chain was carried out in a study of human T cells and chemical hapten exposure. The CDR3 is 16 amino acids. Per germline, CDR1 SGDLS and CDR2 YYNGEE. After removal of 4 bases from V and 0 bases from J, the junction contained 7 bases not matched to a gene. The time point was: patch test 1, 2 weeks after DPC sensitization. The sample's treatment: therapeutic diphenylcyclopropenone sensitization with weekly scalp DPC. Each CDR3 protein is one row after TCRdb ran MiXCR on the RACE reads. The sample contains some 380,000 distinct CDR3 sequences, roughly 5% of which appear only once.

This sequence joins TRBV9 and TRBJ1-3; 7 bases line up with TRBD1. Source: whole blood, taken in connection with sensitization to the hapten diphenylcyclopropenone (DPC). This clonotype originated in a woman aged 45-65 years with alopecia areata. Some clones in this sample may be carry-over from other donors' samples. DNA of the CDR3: TGTGCCAGCAGCCCCCGGGACAGAAGCTCTGGAAACACCATATATTTT. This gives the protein CASSPRDRSSGNTIYF.